This T cell receptor (beta chain) was documented in a study of shared clonotypes between healthy human individuals. Germline assignment: CDR1 KGHSY and CDR2 FQNENV. The CDR3 is 13 residues long. Trimming cost V 2 bases and J 5 bases, with 6 bases left between them. Produced via immunoSEQ multiplex PCR; TCRdb's table is partial and in-frame only. The sample carries 1.5 million to 2.5 million clones, approximately 95% recorded once. Terminally differentiated effector memory CD45RA+ cells were excluded from the naive CD8 cells, which were CD45RO-negative and positively selected for CCR7. Every one of the donors was a Caucasian adult that lived in Nashville, Tennessee.

This chain connects TRBV16 to TRBJ1-4; D is unclear. The sample comprised naive CD8+ T cells sorted from blood. The receptor was isolated from a man younger than 30 in good health. As DNA, the CDR3 is TGTGCCAGCAGCCAAGCGGTAAATGAAAAACTGTTTTTT. This translates into CASSQAVNEKLFF.